This entry lists 18 T cell receptor beta chains sequenced from one sample in a study of response to subunit inactivated influenza vaccine (dated by TCRdb to 2017 to 2018). Library preparation used RT-PCR. The instrument given in TCRdb is Illumina HiSeq 2500. The raw public reads went through TCRdb reprocessing: fastp at Q25, MiXCR clone calling, in-frame beta chains kept. Rows with a matching CDR3 protein are joined into one entry that keeps the most common DNA and genes. Here the sample has roughly 570,000 distinct CDR3 sequences; roughly 13% occur a single time. The ten largest clones add up to around 13% of the sample. The time point tag for this specimen amounts to: approximately 40 days after influenza vaccine administration. The sample was PBMCs from blood, taken roughly 46 days after vaccination. The receptors here all came from a middle-aged man who received an inactivated influenza vaccine. Donor details come from another sample of the same person, matched by shared clones.

This clonotype was found a few times. J is TRBJ2-1 and V is TRBV24-1; TRBD1 matches 7 bases. Germline assignment: CDR1 KGHDR and CDR2 SFDVKD. The J segment lost 7 bases and the V segment lost 4 bases, leaving 3 bases of the junction unmatched. The CDR3 is made up of 13 amino acids. The CDR3 DNA is TGTGCCACCAGTGAGACAGGGCTTAATGAGCAGTTCTTC. The encoded protein is CATSETGLNEQFF.

The chain employs TRBV6-5 and TRBJ1-3; D not certain. The V gene lost 2 bases and the J gene lost 0 bases, with 8 bases spanning the gap. Germline V gene data show CDR1 as MNHEY and CDR2 as SVGAGI. The CDR3 is 15 amino acids. The chain's CDR3 is CASSYGEFSGNTIYF. CDR3 DNA sequence: TGTGCCAGCAGTTACGGGGAATTCTCTGGAAACACCATATATTTT.

About this clonotype itself: One end of the junction varies from germline; a read error may be responsible. The rearrangement joins TRBV6-5 to TRBJ2-5; 12 nucleotides align to TRBD1. The CDR3 loop spans 17 amino acids. Germline V gene lookup returns CDR1 MNHEY and CDR2 SVGAGI. CDR3 region: CASSYSWDRGLVETKYF. The CDR3 DNA reads TGTGCCAGCAGTTACTCCTGGGACAGGGGGCTCGTAGAGACCAAGTACTTC.

In its sample, this clonotype was seen many times. This chain joins TRBV6-1 and TRBJ2-3, with TRBD2 matching over 7 bases. V was clipped by 8 bases and J by 0 bases; unmatched bases: 5. Per the germline V gene, CDR1 is MNHNS and CDR2 is SASEGT. This CDR3 comprises 14 residues. CDR3 region: CASSRGSSTDTQYF. Written as DNA, the CDR3 is TGTGCCAGCTCGCGGGGGAGTAGCACAGATACGCAGTATTTT.

In its sample, this clonotype was seen a few times. This chain joins TRBV20-1 and TRBJ2-3; perhaps D is TRBD1 or TRBD2 (5 bases each). Germline V CDR1 and CDR2: DFQATT, SNEGSKA (reference sequence). V was cut by 4 bases and J by 2 bases, with 16 bases left in between. The CDR3 extends over 15 amino acids. The CDR3 DNA reads TGCAGTGCTATCAGTCGGGGCCTCACCACAGATACGCAGTATTTT. Protein: CSAISRGLTTDTQYF.

This clonotype has just a few counts. This chain links TRBV5-1 with TRBJ2-7; no firm D call. The ends were cut back, 2 bases at V and 0 bases at J, with 12 bases in the middle. The CDR3 extends over 15 amino acids. Germline V lookup: CDR1 SGHRS, CDR2 YFSETQ. The CDR3 sequence: CASSLHSQSSYEQYF. CDR3 DNA: TGCGCCAGCAGCTTACACTCACAGAGCTCCTACGAGCAGTACTTC.

The V gene is TRBV24-1, the J gene TRBJ2-2, with 9 bases lining up with TRBD1. The CDR3 contains 16 residues. The ends lost 4 bases at V and 3 bases at J; junction bases unmatched: 5. Germline V lookup: CDR1 KGHDR, CDR2 SFDVKD. This CDR3 reads CATSDSRQGDTGELFF. CDR3 nucleotides: TGTGCCACCAGTGACTCTCGACAGGGGGACACCGGGGAGCTGTTTTTT.

The genes are TRBV11-1 and TRBJ1-1; weak D call: TRBD1 (6 bases). Trimming took 1 base from V and 8 from J, leaving 29 bases between them. This CDR3 spans 19 amino acids. Germline-derived CDR1 and CDR2 are SGHAT and FQDESV (reference sequence). CDR3 in amino acids: CASSLERAYLGRGTSEAFF. CDR3 in DNA: TGTGCCAGCAGCTTAGAAAGAGCCTACCTGGGAAGGGGGACATCCGAAGCTTTCTTT.

This clonotype has at least ten counts. J is TRBJ1-2 and V is TRBV6-1; weak D call: TRBD1 (6 bases). Per the germline V gene, CDR1 is MNHNS and CDR2 is SASEGT. The CDR3 is 14 residues long. CDR3: CATIIPGGRGGYTF. DNA of the CDR3: TGTGCAACGATTATTCCGGGGGGGCGTGGTGGCTACACCTTC.

The rearrangement links TRBV9 to TRBJ2-2; D gene unclear. With 4 bases removed from V and 6 bases from J, the gap between germline ends came to 7 bases. CDR1 and CDR2 (germline): SGDLS, YYNGEE. The length of the CDR3 is 12 residues. This CDR3 reads CASSPTAGELFF. The CDR3 coding sequence is TGTGCCAGCAGCCCCACGGCCGGGGAGCTGTTTTTT. Full variable domain (missing parts from reference TRBV9 and TRBJ2-2): DSGVTQTPKHLITATGQRVTLRCSPRSGDLSVYWYQQSLDQGLQFLIQYYNGEERAKGNILERFSAQQFPDLHSELNLSSLELGDSALYFCASSPTAGELFFGEGSRLTVL.

The rearrangement uses TRBV20-1 and TRBJ2-7; no clear D. V lost 1 base, J lost 0 bases, and 7 bases lay in between. Germline V gene data show CDR1 as DFQATT and CDR2 as SNEGSKA (reference sequence). The length of the CDR3 is 13 residues. The CDR3 nucleotides are TGCAGTGCTAGAGCCAAGAGCTCCTACGAGCAGTACTTC. Its translation: CSARAKSSYEQYF.

This clonotype showed up just a few times. V and J are TRBV12-3 or TRBV12-4 and TRBJ2-1; 11 bases fit TRBD2. Germline trimming cut 6 bases from V and 5 bases from J; bases unmatched to any gene: 6. This CDR3 comprises 15 residues. The DNA for the CDR3 is TGTGCCAGCAGCGTGCGACTAGCGGGGAACAATGAGCAGTTCTTC. Its protein is CASSVRLAGNNEQFF.

This clonotype has just a few counts. The chain joins TRBV7-2 to TRBJ2-1; 11 bases are shared with TRBD1. V shed 4 bases, J shed 8 bases, and the junction held 4 bases outside the gene matches. The CDR3 contains 14 residues. Per the germline V gene, CDR1 is SGHTA and CDR2 is FQGNSA. The CDR3 loop is CASSSGTGGDEQFF. The CDR3 DNA reads TGTGCCAGCAGCTCCGGGACAGGGGGGGATGAGCAGTTCTTC.

On this clonotype: A single base separates this from a much larger clone, so it may be a read error. V gene TRBV7-6 combines with J gene TRBJ2-2, with 8 bases identical to TRBD2. Unmatched junction bases numbered 10, after V lost 3 bases and J lost 1 base. Germline assignment: CDR1 SGHVS and CDR2 FNYEAQ. The CDR3 runs 18 residues. The CDR3 here is CASSFESGTSRNTGELFF. CDR3 DNA sequence: TGTGCCAGCAGCTTCGAATCCGGGACTAGTAGGAACACCGGGGAGCTGTTTTTT.

In its sample, this clonotype was seen a few times. The CDR3 bases are TGCAGCGTTGCTCAGGGACCAAATGAGCAGTTCTTC. This gives the protein CSVAQGPNEQFF. The chain joins TRBV29-1 to TRBJ2-1; D possibly matches TRBD1 or TRBD2 (5 bases each). Germline V gene lookup returns CDR1 SQVTM and CDR2 ANQGSEA. The CDR3 totals 12 residues. V was shortened by 4 bases and J by 7 bases, with 11 bases between the two germline ends.

This clonotype was seen at least ten times. The rearrangement links TRBV12-3 or TRBV12-4 to TRBJ2-7; D is possibly TRBD1 or TRBD2 (5 bases each). This CDR3 is built from 11 residues. V lost 3 bases and J lost 6, with 6 bases in between. The CDR3 protein is CASSLGVEQYF. The CDR3 nucleotides are TGTGCCAGCAGTTTGGGGGTCGAGCAGTACTTC.

This chain uses TRBV12-3 or TRBV12-4 with TRBJ1-1, with D unclear. V dropped 5 bases and J dropped 1 base, with 20 bases sitting between them. The CDR3 has 17 residues. The CDR3 reads CASSVPRALIGNTEAFF. In DNA, the CDR3 is TGTGCCAGCAGTGTCCCGAGGGCGTTGATTGGGAACACTGAAGCTTTCTTT.

V gene TRBV4-3 combines with J gene TRBJ1-2; a weak D match, TRBD1 (5 bases). Trimming shortened V by 3 bases and J by 4 bases, and 12 bases separated the two germline ends. In germline, CDR1 is LGHNA, CDR2 YSLEER. This CDR3 is 14 amino acids long. The CDR3 nucleotides are TGCGCCAGCAGCCAGTTGGGTGGGGGCTATGGCTACACCTTC. Its translation is CASSQLGGGYGYTF.